A single sample is the source of the 8 T cell receptor beta chains below, sequenced in a study of cytomegalovirus exposure and HLA in healthy donors. Amplification used 60 Vbeta primers and 13 Jbeta primers. Assay: immunoSEQ multiplex PCR; the TCRdb copy retains only in-frame clones and omits some. The table lists about 120,000 clones, approximately 80% of them singletons, with 1.5% in the top ten. Sequencing was done on a sample of PBMCs. All receptors come from a woman aged 18-30 years in good health and CMV-seronegative.

The chain is built from TRBV2 and TRBJ2-1, with TRBD2 matching over 10 bases. V trimming: 7 bases; J trimming: 5 bases; junction bases outside the gene matches: 5. This CDR3 region has 14 residues. Germline loops: CDR1 SNHLY, CDR2 FYNNEI. The CDR3 spells CASMGTSVDNEQFF. In nucleotides, the CDR3 is TGTGCCAGCATGGGGACTAGCGTTGACAATGAGCAGTTCTTC.

The chain links TRBV11-3 to TRBJ2-1; 8 bases map to TRBD2. Per the germline V gene, CDR1 is SGHNT and CDR2 is YENEEA. The CDR3 consists of 15 residues. V was pared by 5 bases and J by 7 bases, with 10 bases of the junction left unmatched. The CDR3 region is CASSARSGSKNEQFF. For the CDR3, the DNA is TGTGCCAGCAGCGCCAGGAGCGGGAGTAAAAATGAGCAGTTCTTC.

This chain connects TRBV5-5 to TRBJ1-2; tentatively, D is TRBD1 (6 bases). The germline gives CDR1 SGHKS, CDR2 YYEKEE (reference sequence). Trimming took 3 bases from V and 8 from J, leaving 23 bases between them. This CDR3 has 16 amino acids. For the CDR3, the DNA is TGTGCCAGCAGCTCACCCGACAGGAGCCCCGGGAGGGGCTACACCTTC. It is translated as CASSSPDRSPGRGYTF.

The chain links TRBV14 to TRBJ1-2; D unresolved. CDR1 and CDR2 (germline): SGHDN, FVKESK. There are 13 residues in the CDR3. Trimming took off 1 base at V and 8 bases at J, with 11 bases between the two ends. CDR3 in amino acids: CASSQGPGSGYTF. The CDR3 coding sequence is TGTGCCAGCAGCCAAGGTCCGGGTAGCGGCTACACCTTC.

This sequence joins TRBV6-5 and TRBJ2-7; tentatively, D is TRBD1 (6 bases). V shed 7 bases and J shed 3 bases, with 19 bases lying between them. The CDR3 loop spans 15 amino acids. CDR1 and CDR2 from the germline V gene are MNHEY and SVGAGI. The chain's CDR3 is CASTPTRGLVYEQYF. Here the CDR3 DNA reads TGTGCCAGCACCCCGACGAGGGGGTTGGTCTACGAGCAGTACTTC.

The rearrangement uses TRBV11-2 and TRBJ1-1; D is ambiguous. Germline V CDR1 and CDR2: SGHAT, FQNNGV. The CDR3 has 12 residues. V lost 5 bases and J lost 11, with 15 bases in between. CDR3 sequence (DNA): TGTGCCAGCAGCCCAAGCGATTTGCTGGCTTTCTTT. It is translated as CASSPSDLLAFF.

V gene TRBV5-1 combines with J gene TRBJ2-1; possibly TRBD2 for D (6 bases). The V gene's germline CDR1 is SGHRS and CDR2 YFSETQ. Trimming pared 7 bases from V and 0 bases from J, leaving 17 bases between. The CDR3 totals 16 residues. The CDR3 DNA reads TGCGCCAGCCCTCTTCCTTTGGGGGGCTCCTACAATGAGCAGTTCTTC. This codes for CASPLPLGGSYNEQFF.

The chain combines TRBV6-5 with TRBJ2-1; TRBD1 matches 9 bases. V lost 0 bases, J lost 9 bases, and 6 bases stayed unmatched. CDR1 and CDR2 (germline): MNHEY, SVGAGI. CDR3 length: 15 amino acids. The CDR3 nucleotides read TGTGCCAGCAGTTACTCACCCGGGACAGGGTTTGAGCAGTTCTTC. It yields the protein CASSYSPGTGFEQFF.